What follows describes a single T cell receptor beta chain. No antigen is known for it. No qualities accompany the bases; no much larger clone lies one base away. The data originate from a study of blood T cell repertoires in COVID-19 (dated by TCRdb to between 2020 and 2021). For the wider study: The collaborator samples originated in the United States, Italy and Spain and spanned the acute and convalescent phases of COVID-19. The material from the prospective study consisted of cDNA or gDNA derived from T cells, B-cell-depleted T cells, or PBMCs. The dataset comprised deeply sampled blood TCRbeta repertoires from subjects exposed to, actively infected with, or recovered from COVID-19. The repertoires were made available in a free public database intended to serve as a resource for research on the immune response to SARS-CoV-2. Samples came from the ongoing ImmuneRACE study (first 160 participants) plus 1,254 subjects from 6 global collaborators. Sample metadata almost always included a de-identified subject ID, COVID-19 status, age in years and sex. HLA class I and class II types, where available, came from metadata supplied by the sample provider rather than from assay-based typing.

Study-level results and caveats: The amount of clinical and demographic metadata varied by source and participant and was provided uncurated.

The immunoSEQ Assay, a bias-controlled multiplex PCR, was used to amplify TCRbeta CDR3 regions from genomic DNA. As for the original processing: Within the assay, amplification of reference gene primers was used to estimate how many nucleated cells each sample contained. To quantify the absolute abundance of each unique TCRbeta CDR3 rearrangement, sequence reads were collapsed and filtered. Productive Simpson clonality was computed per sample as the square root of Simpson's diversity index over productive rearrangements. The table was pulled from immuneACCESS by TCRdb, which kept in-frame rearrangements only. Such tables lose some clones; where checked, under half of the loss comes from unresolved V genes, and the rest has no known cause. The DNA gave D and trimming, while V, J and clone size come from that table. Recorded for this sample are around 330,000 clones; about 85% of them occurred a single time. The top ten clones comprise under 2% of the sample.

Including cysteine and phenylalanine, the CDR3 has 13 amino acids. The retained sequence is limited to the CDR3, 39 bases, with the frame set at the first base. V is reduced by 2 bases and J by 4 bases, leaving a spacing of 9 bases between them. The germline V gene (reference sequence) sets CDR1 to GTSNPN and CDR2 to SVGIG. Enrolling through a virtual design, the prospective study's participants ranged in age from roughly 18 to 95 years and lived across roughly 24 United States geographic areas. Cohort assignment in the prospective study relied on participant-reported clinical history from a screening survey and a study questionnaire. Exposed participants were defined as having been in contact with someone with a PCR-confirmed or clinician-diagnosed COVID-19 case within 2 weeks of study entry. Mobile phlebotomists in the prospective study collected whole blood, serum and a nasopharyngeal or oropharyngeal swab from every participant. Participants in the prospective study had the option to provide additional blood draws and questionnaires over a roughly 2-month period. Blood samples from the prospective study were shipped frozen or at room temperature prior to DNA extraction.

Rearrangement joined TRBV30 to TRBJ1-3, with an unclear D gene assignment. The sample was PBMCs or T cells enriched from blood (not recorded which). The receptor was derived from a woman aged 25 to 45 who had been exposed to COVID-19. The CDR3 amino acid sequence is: CAWSTGAGNTIYF. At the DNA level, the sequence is TGTGCCTGGAGTACGGGAGCCGGAAACACCATATATTTT.